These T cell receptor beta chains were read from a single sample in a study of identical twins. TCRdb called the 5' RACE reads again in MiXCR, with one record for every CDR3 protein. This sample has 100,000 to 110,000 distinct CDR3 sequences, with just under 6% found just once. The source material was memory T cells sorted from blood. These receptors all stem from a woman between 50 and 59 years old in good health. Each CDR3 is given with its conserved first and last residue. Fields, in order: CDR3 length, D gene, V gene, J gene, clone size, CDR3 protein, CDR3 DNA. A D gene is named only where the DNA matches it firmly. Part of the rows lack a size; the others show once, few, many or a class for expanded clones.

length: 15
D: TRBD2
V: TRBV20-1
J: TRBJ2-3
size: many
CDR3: CSASRPSGPSDTQYF
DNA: TGCAGTGCTAGTAGGCCTAGCGGCCCGTCGGATACGCAGTATTTT

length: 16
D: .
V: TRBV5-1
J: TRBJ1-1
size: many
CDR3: CASSLALRQPNTEAFF
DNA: TGCGCCAGCAGCTTGGCCCTCCGACAGCCTAACACTGAAGCTTTCTTT

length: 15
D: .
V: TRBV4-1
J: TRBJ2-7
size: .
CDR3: CASSQNSVSSYEQYF
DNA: TGCGCCAGCAGCCAAAATAGCGTGAGCTCCTACGAGCAGTACTTC

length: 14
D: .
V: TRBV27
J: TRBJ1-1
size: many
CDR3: CASSLADRTREAFF
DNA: TGTGCCAGCAGTTTAGCTGACAGGACCCGTGAAGCTTTCTTT

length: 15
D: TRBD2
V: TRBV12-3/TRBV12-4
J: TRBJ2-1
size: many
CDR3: CASSPGLANLNEQFF
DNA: TGTGCCAGCAGTCCGGGACTAGCGAATCTCAATGAGCAGTTCTTC

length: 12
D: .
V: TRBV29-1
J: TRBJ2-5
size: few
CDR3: CSASLAQETQYF
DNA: TGCAGCGCCTCTCTAGCGCAAGAGACCCAGTACTTC

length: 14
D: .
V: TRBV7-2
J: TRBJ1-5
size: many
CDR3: CASSLYPGSQPQHF
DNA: TGTGCCAGCAGCTTATACCCAGGGAGCCAGCCCCAGCATTTT

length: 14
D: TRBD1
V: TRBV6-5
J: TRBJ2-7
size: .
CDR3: CASSWGTGAYEQYF
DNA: TGTGCCAGCAGTTGGGGGACAGGGGCCTACGAGCAGTACTTC

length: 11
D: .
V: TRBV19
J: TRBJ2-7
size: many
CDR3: CASSNTYEQYF
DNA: TGTGCCAGTAGTAACACATACGAGCAGTACTTC

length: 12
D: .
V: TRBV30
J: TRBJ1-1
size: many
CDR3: CAWTPPVLTAFF
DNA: TGTGCCTGGACCCCTCCGGTATTAACGGCTTTCTTT

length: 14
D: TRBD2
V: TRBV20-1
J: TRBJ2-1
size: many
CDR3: CSARGLAQYNEQFF
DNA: TGCAGTGCTAGAGGACTAGCGCAATACAATGAGCAGTTCTTC

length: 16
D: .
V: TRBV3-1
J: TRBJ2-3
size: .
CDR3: CASSQGKVLVKDTQYF
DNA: TGTGCCAGCAGCCAAGGAAAGGTCCTCGTAAAAGATACGCAGTATTTT

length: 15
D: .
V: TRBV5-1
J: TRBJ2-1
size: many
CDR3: CASSLGGEEWNEQFF
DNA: TGCGCCAGCAGCTTGGGGGGAGAAGAGTGGAATGAGCAGTTCTTC

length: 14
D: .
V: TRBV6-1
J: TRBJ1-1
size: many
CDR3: CATNYLTDNTEAFF
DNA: TGTGCCACGAATTACCTGACAGATAACACTGAAGCTTTCTTT

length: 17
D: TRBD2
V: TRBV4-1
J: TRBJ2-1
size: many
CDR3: CASSQDLAGGFYNEQFF
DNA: TGCGCCAGCAGCCAAGATCTAGCGGGCGGTTTCTACAATGAGCAGTTCTTC

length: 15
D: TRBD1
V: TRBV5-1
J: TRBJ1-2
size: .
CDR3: CASSLGQGANYGYTF
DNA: TGCGCCAGCAGCTTGGGACAGGGGGCTAACTATGGCTACACCTTC

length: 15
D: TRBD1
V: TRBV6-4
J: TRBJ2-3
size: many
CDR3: CASSDSTGGADTQYF
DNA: TGTGCCAGCAGTGACTCGACAGGGGGCGCAGATACGCAGTATTTT

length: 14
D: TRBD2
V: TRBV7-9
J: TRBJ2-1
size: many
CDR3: CASAEERDYNEQFF
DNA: TGTGCCAGCGCCGAGGAGCGGGACTACAATGAGCAGTTCTTC

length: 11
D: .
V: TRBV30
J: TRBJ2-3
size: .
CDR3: CAWTRTGTQYF
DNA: TGTGCCTGGACCAGAACCGGTACGCAGTATTTT

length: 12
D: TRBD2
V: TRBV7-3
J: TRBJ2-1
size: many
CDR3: CASSRAGGEQFF
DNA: TGTGCCAGCAGCCGGGCGGGAGGTGAGCAGTTCTTC

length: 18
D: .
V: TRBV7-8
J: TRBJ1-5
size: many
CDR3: CASSPRGVGQSSNQPQHF
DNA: TGTGCCAGCAGCCCGAGGGGGGTCGGACAGTCAAGCAATCAGCCCCAGCATTTT

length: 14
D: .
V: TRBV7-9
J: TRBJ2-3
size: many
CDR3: CASSSSGGTDTQYF
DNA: TGTGCCAGCAGCTCAAGCGGAGGCACAGATACGCAGTATTTT

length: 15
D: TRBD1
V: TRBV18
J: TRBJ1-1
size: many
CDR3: CASSPAQGALGKAFF
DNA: TGTGCCAGCTCACCAGCGCAGGGGGCCCTTGGAAAAGCTTTCTTT

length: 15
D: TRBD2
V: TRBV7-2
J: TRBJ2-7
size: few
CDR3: CASSLGNGRSYEQYF
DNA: TGTGCCAGCAGCTTGGGAAACGGGAGGTCCTACGAGCAGTACTTC

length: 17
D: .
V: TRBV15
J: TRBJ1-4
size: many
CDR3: CATSRGQSISTNEKLFF
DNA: TGTGCCACCAGCAGAGGACAGAGTATTTCAACTAATGAAAAACTGTTTTTT

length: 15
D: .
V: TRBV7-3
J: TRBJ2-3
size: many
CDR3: CASSWLPGSTDTQYF
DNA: TGTGCCAGCAGCTGGTTGCCCGGAAGCACAGATACGCAGTATTTT

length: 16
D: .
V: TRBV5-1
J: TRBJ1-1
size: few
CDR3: CASSLTGPIGNTEAFF
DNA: TGCGCCAGCAGCTTGACAGGTCCAATTGGGAACACTGAAGCTTTCTTT

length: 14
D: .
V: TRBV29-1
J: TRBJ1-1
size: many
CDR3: CSVPGKGGVTEAFF
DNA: TGCAGCGTTCCAGGGAAGGGAGGTGTAACTGAAGCTTTCTTT

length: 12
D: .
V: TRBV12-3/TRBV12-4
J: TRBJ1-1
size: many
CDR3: CASSFRSGTAFF
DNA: TGTGCCAGCAGTTTTAGATCTGGGACAGCTTTCTTT

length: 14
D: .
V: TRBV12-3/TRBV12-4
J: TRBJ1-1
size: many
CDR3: CASSAIGVNTEAFF
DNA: TGTGCCAGCAGCGCAATAGGCGTTAACACTGAAGCTTTCTTT

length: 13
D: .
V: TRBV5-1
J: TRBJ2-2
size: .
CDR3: CATRVWSAGELFF
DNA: TGCGCCACCCGCGTATGGAGTGCCGGGGAGCTGTTTTTT

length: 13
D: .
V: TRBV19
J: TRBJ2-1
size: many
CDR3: CASSMGWPTEQFF
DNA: TGTGCCAGTAGTATGGGATGGCCTACCGAGCAGTTCTTC

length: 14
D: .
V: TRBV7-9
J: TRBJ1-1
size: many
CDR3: CASSSGTPNTEAFF
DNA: TGTGCCAGCAGCTCAGGGACCCCGAACACTGAAGCTTTCTTT

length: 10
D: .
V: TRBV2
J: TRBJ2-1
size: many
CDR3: CASSERVKFF
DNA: TGTGCCAGCAGTGAAAGGGTCAAGTTCTTC

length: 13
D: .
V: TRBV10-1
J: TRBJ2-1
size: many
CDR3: CASSEQLFNEQFF
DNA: TGCGCCAGCAGTGAGCAGCTTTTCAATGAGCAGTTCTTC

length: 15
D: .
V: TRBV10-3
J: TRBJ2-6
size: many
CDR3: CAISRSNSGANVLTF
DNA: TGTGCCATCAGTCGCAGCAACTCTGGGGCCAACGTCCTGACTTTC